These T cell receptor beta chains were read from a single sample in a study of cytomegalovirus exposure and HLA in healthy donors. Method: immunoSEQ multiplex PCR; TCRdb's copy keeps in-frame clones and lacks some. In the table there are roughly 38,000 clones, approximately 90% of which are singletons. Sample: PBMCs. The source is a young woman in good health and CMV-seronegative. The CDR3 runs from the conserved cysteine through the conserved F or W. D genes are given only for firm matches. Part of the rows lack a size; the others show once, few, many or a class for expanded clones.

D: TRBD2
J: TRBJ2-5
size: few
length: 14
V: TRBV28
CDR3: CASSLPGLAETQYF
DNA: TGTGCCAGCAGTTTACCGGGACTAGCGGAGACCCAGTACTTC

D: TRBD2
J: TRBJ2-3
size: NA
length: 17
V: TRBV27
CDR3: CASSLSGGSRPTDTQYF
DNA: TGTGCCAGCAGTTTATCGGGCGGGAGCCGACCAACAGATACGCAGTATTTT

D: NA
J: TRBJ2-7
size: NA
length: 11
V: TRBV2
CDR3: CASSPIYEQYF
DNA: TGTGCCAGCAGTCCTATCTACGAGCAGTACTTC

D: NA
J: TRBJ2-7
size: NA
length: 15
V: TRBV4-2
CDR3: CASSQEGRGTYEQYF
DNA: TGTGCCAGCAGCCAAGAAGGCAGAGGGACCTACGAGCAGTACTTC

D: NA
J: TRBJ2-3
size: NA
length: 16
V: TRBV5-4
CDR3: CASSLARSPGTDTQYF
DNA: TGTGCCAGCAGCTTGGCGCGGTCCCCGGGGACAGATACGCAGTATTTT

D: TRBD1
J: TRBJ2-3
size: NA
length: 15
V: TRBV7-2
CDR3: CASSRDRGSADTQYF
DNA: TGTGCCAGCAGCAGGGACAGGGGATCCGCAGATACGCAGTATTTT

D: TRBD2
J: TRBJ2-1
size: once
length: 17
V: TRBV6-1
CDR3: CASSEVSGLAGGNEQFF
DNA: TGTGCCAGCAGTGAAGTTTCGGGACTAGCGGGAGGGAATGAGCAGTTCTTC

D: NA
J: TRBJ1-4
size: NA
length: 15
V: TRBV7-9
CDR3: CASSLSQGINEKLFF
DNA: TGTGCCAGCAGCTTAAGCCAGGGGATTAATGAAAAACTGTTTTTT

D: NA
J: TRBJ2-5
size: NA
length: 15
V: TRBV7-2
CDR3: CASSLAGWYQETQYF
DNA: TGTGCCAGCAGCTTAGCGGGCTGGTACCAAGAGACCCAGTACTTC

D: NA
J: TRBJ1-1
size: NA
length: 16
V: TRBV7-2
CDR3: CASITHSAGTNTEAFF
DNA: TGTGCCAGCATCACCCATTCGGCGGGGACGAACACTGAAGCTTTCTTT

D: TRBD1
J: TRBJ1-5
size: NA
length: 13
V: TRBV29-1
CDR3: CSAGTGLGQPQHF
DNA: TGCAGCGCCGGGACAGGATTAGGCCAGCCCCAGCATTTT

D: TRBD2
J: TRBJ2-3
size: NA
length: 17
V: TRBV28
CDR3: CASSLDLEAGLADTQYF
DNA: TGTGCCAGCAGTCTTGACCTGGAAGCGGGACTTGCAGATACGCAGTATTTT

D: TRBD2
J: TRBJ2-1
size: NA
length: 17
V: TRBV7-3
CDR3: CASSLTRASGIYNEQFF
DNA: TGTGCCAGCAGCTTAACTCGCGCTAGCGGAATTTACAATGAGCAGTTCTTC

D: TRBD1
J: TRBJ2-2
size: NA
length: 15
V: TRBV27
CDR3: CASSPRTGGTGELFF
DNA: TGTGCCAGCAGTCCGCGGACAGGGGGCACCGGGGAGCTGTTTTTT

D: TRBD1
J: TRBJ1-2
size: few
length: 15
V: TRBV9
CDR3: CASSASGQGWYGYTF
DNA: TGTGCCAGCAGCGCATCGGGACAGGGTTGGTATGGCTACACCTTC

D: NA
J: TRBJ2-7
size: once
length: 11
V: TRBV27
CDR3: CASRTGNEQYF
DNA: TGTGCCAGCAGAACAGGGAACGAGCAGTACTTC

D: NA
J: TRBJ2-7
size: few
length: 14
V: TRBV4-2
CDR3: CASSQAGSLYEQYF
DNA: TGTGCCAGCAGCCAAGCCGGGAGCCTCTACGAGCAGTACTTC

D: TRBD2
J: TRBJ2-7
size: NA
length: 16
V: TRBV5-1
CDR3: CASSLGVGRARYEQYF
DNA: TGCGCCAGCAGCCTGGGGGTGGGGAGGGCCAGATACGAGCAGTACTTC

D: NA
J: TRBJ2-3
size: NA
length: 16
V: TRBV5-1
CDR3: CASSFSGGASPDTQYF
DNA: TGCGCCAGCAGCTTTTCCGGGGGAGCTAGCCCAGATACGCAGTATTTT

D: TRBD1
J: TRBJ2-2
size: NA
length: 15
V: TRBV11-1
CDR3: CASSPRDRGTGELFF
DNA: TGTGCCAGCAGCCCCCGGGACAGGGGCACCGGGGAGCTGTTTTTT

D: NA
J: TRBJ2-3
size: NA
length: 15
V: TRBV28
CDR3: CASRKTRSSTDTQYF
DNA: TGTGCCAGCAGGAAAACTAGGTCTAGCACAGATACGCAGTATTTT

D: NA
J: TRBJ1-4
size: NA
length: 15
V: TRBV7-8
CDR3: CASSPREGFNEKLFF
DNA: TGTGCCAGCAGCCCAAGGGAGGGGTTTAATGAAAAACTGTTTTTT

D: TRBD2
J: TRBJ2-2
size: NA
length: 19
V: TRBV30
CDR3: CAWSRGGLAGKRFDRGAVF
DNA: TGTGCCTGGAGTCGTGGGGGACTAGCGGGAAAGCGGTTTGACCGGGGAGCTGTTTTT

D: TRBD2
J: TRBJ2-1
size: NA
length: 20
V: TRBV27
CDR3: CASSYNRVPFSGRHDNEQFF
DNA: TGTGCCAGCAGTTACAACAGGGTTCCCTTTAGCGGGAGGCACGACAATGAGCAGTTCTTC